This TCR beta chain was documented in a study of T cell repertoires in ileal Crohn's disease. Background on the study: Thiopurines (around eleven) or anti-TNF agents (roughly 18) were given postoperatively to about half. Study-wide findings and caveats: Active smokers at surgery had more clonal expansions than non-smokers. Clonality above 26.8% at surgery always came with endoscopic recurrence.

Around 0.45 micrograms of biopsy DNA per sample underwent TCRB immunosequencing. The method was immunoSEQ multiplex PCR; TCRdb's version includes in-frame clones alone and lacks a portion of them. The sample carries 950 to 1,500 clones, approximately 86% recorded once. As to time point: neoterminal ileum biopsy at postoperative endoscopy, about 6 months after surgery. Concerning this clone itself: Its matching antigen is unknown.

CDR3 size: 15 residues. V lost 5 bases, J lost 4 bases, and 18 bases lay in between. The germline gives CDR1 KGHSH, CDR2 LQKENI. The receptor comes from an adult with Crohn's disease. J is TRBJ2-7 and V is TRBV18, with a possible D match to TRBD2 (5 bases). The sample comprised ileal tissue. The CDR3 here is CASSSDSPSTYEQYF. The CDR3 DNA reads TGTGCCAGCTCATCGGACTCACCTTCTACATACGAGCAGTACTTC.